Each of the 7 T cell receptor beta chains below was sequenced from the same sample in a study of cytomegalovirus exposure and HLA in healthy donors. The PCR employed 60 Vbeta primers together with 13 Jbeta primers. The assay was immunoSEQ multiplex PCR, and TCRdb's table has in-frame clones only and misses some. The sample has some 130,000 clones; around 63% are singletons. The sequencing sample was made of PBMCs. The source of these receptors is a man aged 35 to 55 in good health and CMV-seropositive.

Note on this clone: One junction end disagrees with the germline gene, perhaps due to a read error. The chain is built from TRBV7-7 and TRBJ2-2; D is unclear. Germline CDR1 is SSHAT and CDR2 is FNYEAQ (reference sequence). The CDR3 extends over 14 amino acids. The CDR3: CASRFDTNTGELFF. The CDR3 DNA sequence: TGTGCTAGCAGGTTCGACACGAACACCGGGGAGCTGTTTTTT. The full variable domain, in which reference TRBV7-7 and TRBJ2-2 provide the parts outside the CDR3, is GAGVSQSPRYKVTKRGQDVTLRCDPISSHATLYWYQQALGQGPEFLTYFNYEAQPDKSGLPSDRFSAERPEGSISTLTIQRTEQRDSAMYRCASRFDTNTGELFFGEGSRLTVL.

The chain uses TRBV5-1 and TRBJ1-2; D is possibly TRBD1 (6 bases). The germline V gene has CDR1 SGHRS and CDR2 YFSETQ. Trimming took off 4 bases at V and 4 bases at J, with 11 bases between the two ends. This CDR3 spans 13 amino acids. The CDR3 DNA sequence: TGCGCCAGCAGCCCCCGGGACACCTATGGCTACACCTTC. Its translation: CASSPRDTYGYTF. The full variable domain, its missing parts supplied by reference TRBV5-1 and TRBJ1-2, is KAGVTQTPRYLIKTRGQQVTLSCSPISGHRSVSWYQQTPGQGLQFLFEYFSETQRNKGNFPGRFSGRQFSNSRSEMNVSTLELGDSALYLCASSPRDTYGYTFGSGTRLTVV.

This clone turned up a few times. The chain employs TRBV6-1 and TRBJ2-3; TRBD2 matches 9 bases. CDR1 MNHNS and CDR2 SASEGT come from the germline V gene. The junction had 0 bases not matched to a gene; V was cut back by 1 base and J by 1 base. The CDR3 is 15 amino acids. The CDR3 DNA sequence: TGTGCCAGCAGTGAAGGGACTAGCGGCACAGATACGCAGTATTTT. This codes for CASSEGTSGTDTQYF.

The chain couples TRBV6-6 to TRBJ1-1; no clear D. CDR1 and CDR2 (germline): MNHNY, SVGAGI (reference sequence). This CDR3 has 13 amino acids. The V end was cut by 8 bases, the J end by 2 bases, with 12 bases between. CDR3 sequence: CASRVLVNTEAFF. The CDR3 DNA sequence: TGTGCCAGCCGGGTCCTCGTTAACACTGAAGCTTTCTTT.

This clone appeared a single time. V usage is TRBV6-1 and J usage is TRBJ2-5; 13 bases match TRBD2. TRBJ2-7 matches the DNA end more closely, so the J call is doubtful. CDR3 length: 15 residues. Germline V CDR1 and CDR2: MNHNS, SASEGT. DNA for the CDR3: TGTGCCAGCAGTGACCGGACTAGCGGGAGCTACGAGCAGTACTTC. This gives the protein CASSDRTSGSYEQYF.

The V call is TRBV15, the J call TRBJ1-2; 7 bases agree with TRBD1. The CDR3 has 15 amino acids. The germline gives CDR1 LNHNV, CDR2 YYDKDF (reference sequence). The V gene end was trimmed by 3 bases and the J gene end by 3 bases; junction bases not matched to a gene: 7. The CDR3 DNA reads as TGTGCCACCAGCAGCCGGGACAGCTATTACTATGGCTACACCTTC. This codes for CATSSRDSYYYGYTF.

The chain links TRBV7-3 to TRBJ1-4; D is perhaps TRBD1 (6 bases). CDR3 length: 14 amino acids. The germline CDR1 and CDR2 sequences are SGHTA and FQGTGA. V was trimmed by 2 bases and J by 10 bases, leaving 14 bases between them. The CDR3 region is CASSLVTGLGKLFF. CDR3 sequence (DNA): TGTGCCAGCAGCTTAGTAACAGGGTTGGGAAAACTGTTTTTT.